Listed below are T cell receptor beta chains from one sample, sequenced in a study of identical twins. TCRdb ran MiXCR on the 5' RACE reads and lists one entry per CDR3 protein. This sample yields some 790,000 distinct CDR3 sequences, of which approximately 18% are seen a single time; around 12% belongs to the top ten. The data also belong to a second study, concerning T cells expressing NK-cell markers.

The source material was PBMCs. The receptors derive from a woman aged 18-30 years in good health. CDR3s include the opening cysteine and the closing phenylalanine or tryptophan. A D gene is named only where the DNA matches it firmly. The size field is filled for only some rows; it gives once, few, many or a size class.

j_call,v_call,d_call,clone_size,cdr3_aa,cdr3_nt
TRBJ1-6,TRBV25-1,-,few,CASSRDSFNSPLHF,TGTGCCAGCAGTCGAGACAGCTTTAATTCACCCCTCCACTTT
TRBJ1-1,TRBV6-5,TRBD1,-,CASSYSWTGGSAEAFF,TGTGCCAGCAGTTACTCCTGGACAGGGGGAAGCGCTGAAGCTTTCTTT
TRBJ2-1,TRBV5-1,TRBD1,-,CASSRWGQDNYNEQFF,TGCGCCAGCAGCCGATGGGGACAGGACAACTACAATGAGCAGTTCTTC
TRBJ2-7,TRBV12-3/TRBV12-4,-,few,CASSPRLAQFSYEQYF,TGTGCCAGCAGTCCCCGCCTAGCGCAATTCTCCTACGAGCAGTACTTC
TRBJ2-1,TRBV5-1,TRBD2,-,CASSLRDYSYNEQFF,TGCGCCAGCAGCTTACGGGACTATTCCTACAATGAGCAGTTCTTC
TRBJ1-1,TRBV5-1,-,-,CASSDATNTEAFF,TGCGCCAGCAGTGATGCCACTAACACTGAAGCTTTCTTT
TRBJ1-2,TRBV12-3/TRBV12-4,-,many,CASSLGRVGYGYTF,TGTGCCAGCAGTTTAGGCAGGGTGGGCTATGGCTACACCTTC
TRBJ1-1,TRBV12-3/TRBV12-4,-,many,CASRNTNTEAFF,TGTGCCAGCAGGAATACGAACACTGAAGCTTTCTTT
TRBJ2-1,TRBV6-2/TRBV6-3,TRBD2,-,CASSYPQFYGGKYNEQFF,TGTGCCAGCAGTTACCCTCAATTCTACGGGGGGAAGTACAATGAGCAGTTCTTC
TRBJ2-6,TRBV12-3/TRBV12-4,-,many,CASSSEKSSGANVLTF,TGTGCCAGCAGTTCGGAAAAGAGCTCTGGGGCCAACGTCCTGACTTTC
TRBJ2-1,TRBV29-1,-,few,CSVVFSYNEQFF,TGCAGCGTTGTATTCTCCTACAATGAGCAGTTCTTC
TRBJ2-3,TRBV29-1,-,-,CSVARDLPGTQYF,TGCAGCGTTGCCCGGGACCTACCGGGTACGCAGTATTTT
TRBJ2-6,TRBV7-9,-,-,CASSLAESGANVLTF,TGTGCCAGCAGCTTAGCCGAGTCTGGGGCCAACGTCCTGACTTTC
TRBJ2-3,TRBV20-1,TRBD2,-,CSASGGAADTQYF,TGCAGTGCTAGCGGGGGGGCCGCAGATACGCAGTATTTT
TRBJ2-3,TRBV12-3/TRBV12-4,TRBD2,-,CASSFRFGTSGGTDTQYF,TGCGCCAGCAGCTTTCGGTTCGGGACTAGCGGGGGCACAGATACGCAGTATTTT
TRBJ1-5,TRBV10-3,-,few,CAISDLGGPGGNQPQHF,TGTGCCATCAGTGACCTCGGAGGACCCGGCGGCAATCAGCCCCAGCATTTT
TRBJ2-1,TRBV5-1,-,few,CASAPTANSYNEQFF,TGCGCCAGCGCCCCCACCGCGAACTCCTACAATGAGCAGTTCTTC
TRBJ2-3,TRBV4-1,-,-,CASSQDLSPPHTDTQYF,TGCGCCAGCAGCCAAGATCTCAGCCCCCCGCACACAGATACGCAGTATTTT
TRBJ2-1,TRBV10-2,TRBD2,few,CASGAGGPNEQFF,TGCGCCAGCGGTGCGGGGGGGCCGAATGAGCAGTTCTTC